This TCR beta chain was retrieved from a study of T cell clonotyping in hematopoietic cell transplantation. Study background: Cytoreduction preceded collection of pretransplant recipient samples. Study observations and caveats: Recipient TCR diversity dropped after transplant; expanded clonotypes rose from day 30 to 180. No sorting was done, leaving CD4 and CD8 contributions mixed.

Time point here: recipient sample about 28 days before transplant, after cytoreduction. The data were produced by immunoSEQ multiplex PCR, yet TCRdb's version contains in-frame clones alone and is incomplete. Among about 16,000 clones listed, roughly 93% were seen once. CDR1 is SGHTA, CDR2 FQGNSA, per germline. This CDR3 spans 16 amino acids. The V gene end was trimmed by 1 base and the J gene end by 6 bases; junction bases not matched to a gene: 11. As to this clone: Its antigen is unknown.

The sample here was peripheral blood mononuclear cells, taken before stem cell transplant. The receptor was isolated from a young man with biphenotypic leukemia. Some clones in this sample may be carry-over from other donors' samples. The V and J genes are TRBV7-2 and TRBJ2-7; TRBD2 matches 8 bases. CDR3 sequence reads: CASSLVAGGARSEQYF. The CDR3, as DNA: TGTGCCAGCAGCTTAGTTGCCGGGGGGGCCAGAAGCGAGCAGTACTTC. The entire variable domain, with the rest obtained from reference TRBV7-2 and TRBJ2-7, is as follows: GAGVSQSPSNKVTEKGKDVELRCDPISGHTALYWYRQSLGQGLEFLIYFQGNSAPDKSGLPSDRFSAERTGGSVSTLTIQRTQQEDSAVYLCASSLVAGGARSEQYFGPGTRLTVT.